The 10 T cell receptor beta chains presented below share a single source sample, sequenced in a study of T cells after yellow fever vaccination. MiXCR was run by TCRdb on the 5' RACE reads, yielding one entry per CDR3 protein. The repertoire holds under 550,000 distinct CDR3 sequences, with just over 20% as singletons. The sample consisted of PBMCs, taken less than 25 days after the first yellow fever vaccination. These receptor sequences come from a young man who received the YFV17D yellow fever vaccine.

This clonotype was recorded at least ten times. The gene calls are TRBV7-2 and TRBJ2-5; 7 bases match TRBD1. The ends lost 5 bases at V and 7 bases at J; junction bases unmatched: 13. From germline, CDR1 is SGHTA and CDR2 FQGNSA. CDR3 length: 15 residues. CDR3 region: CASSPSRTGPGTQYF. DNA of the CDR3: TGTGCCAGCAGCCCGTCCCGGACAGGTCCAGGGACCCAGTACTTC. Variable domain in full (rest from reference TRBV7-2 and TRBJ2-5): GAGVSQSPSNKVTEKGKDVELRCDPISGHTALYWYRQSLGQGLEFLIYFQGNSAPDKSGLPSDRFSAERTGGSVSTLTIQRTQQEDSAVYLCASSPSRTGPGTQYFGPGTRLLVL.

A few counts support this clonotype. As DNA, the CDR3 is TGCGCCAGCAGCACTACATTGGCAGGACTCAATGAGCAGTTCTTC. Amino acids: CASSTTLAGLNEQFF. The chain links TRBV4-1 to TRBJ2-1; tentative D call: TRBD2 (5 bases). Trimming cost V 5 bases and J 6 bases, with 17 bases left between them. The germline V gene encodes CDR1 MGHRA and CDR2 YSYEKL. CDR3 length: 15 residues.

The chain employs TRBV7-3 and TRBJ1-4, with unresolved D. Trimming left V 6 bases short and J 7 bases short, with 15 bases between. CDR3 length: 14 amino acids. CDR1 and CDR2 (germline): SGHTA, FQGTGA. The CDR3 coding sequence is TGTGCCAGCAGGATTATATACGGAGCTGAAAAACTGTTTTTT. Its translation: CASRIIYGAEKLFF.

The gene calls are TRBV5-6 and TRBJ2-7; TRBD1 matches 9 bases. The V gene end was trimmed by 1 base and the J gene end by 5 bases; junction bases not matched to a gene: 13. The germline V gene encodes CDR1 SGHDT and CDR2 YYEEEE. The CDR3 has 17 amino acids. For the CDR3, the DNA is TGTGCCAGCAGCTTGCCACGCGGAACAGGGGGCGAAGACGAGCAGTACTTC. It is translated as CASSLPRGTGGEDEQYF. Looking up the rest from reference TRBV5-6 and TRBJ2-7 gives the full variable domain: DAGVTQSPTHLIKTRGQQVTLRCSPKSGHDTVSWYQQALGQGPQFIFQYYEEEERQRGNFPDRFSGHQFPNYSSELNVNALLLGDSALYLCASSLPRGTGGEDEQYFGPGTRLTVT.

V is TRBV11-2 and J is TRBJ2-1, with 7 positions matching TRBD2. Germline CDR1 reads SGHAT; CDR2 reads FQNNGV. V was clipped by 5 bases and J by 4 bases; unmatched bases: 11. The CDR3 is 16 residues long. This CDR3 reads CASSQRGGTVYNEQFF. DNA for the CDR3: TGTGCCAGCAGCCAGCGGGGCGGGACTGTATACAATGAGCAGTTCTTC.

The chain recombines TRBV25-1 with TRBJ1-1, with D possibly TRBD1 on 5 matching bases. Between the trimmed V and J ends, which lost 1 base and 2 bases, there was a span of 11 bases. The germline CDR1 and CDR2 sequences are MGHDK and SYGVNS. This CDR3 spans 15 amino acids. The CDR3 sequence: CASSELKGLNTEAFF. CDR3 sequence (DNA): TGTGCCAGCAGTGAATTGAAGGGGCTAAACACTGAAGCTTTCTTT.

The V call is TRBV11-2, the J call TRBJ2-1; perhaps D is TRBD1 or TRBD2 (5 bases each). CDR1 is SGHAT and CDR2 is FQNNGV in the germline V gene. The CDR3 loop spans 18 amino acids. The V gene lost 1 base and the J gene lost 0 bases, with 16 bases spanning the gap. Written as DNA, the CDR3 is TGTGCCAGCAGCTTAGGGGGGTATGGGGCCAGCTCCTACAATGAGCAGTTCTTC. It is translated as CASSLGGYGASSYNEQFF.

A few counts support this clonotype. The CDR3 region has the DNA TGTGCCAGCAGTGGGACAGGGGGCCACGAGGGGCCCCAGCATTTT. The encoded protein is CASSGTGGHEGPQHF. The chain uses TRBV12-3 or TRBV12-4 and TRBJ1-5, with TRBD1 identical over 12 bases. V gave up 5 bases and J gave up 9 bases; unmatched junction bases: 8. This CDR3 comprises 15 residues.

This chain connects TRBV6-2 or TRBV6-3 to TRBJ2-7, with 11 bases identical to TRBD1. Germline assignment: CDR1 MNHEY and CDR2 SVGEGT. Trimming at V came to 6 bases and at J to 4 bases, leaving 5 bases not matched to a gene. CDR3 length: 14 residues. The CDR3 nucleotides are TGTGCCAGCAGCGGGACAGGGGGTAGTTACGAGCAGTACGTC. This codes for CASSGTGGSYEQYV.

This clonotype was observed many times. CDR3 sequence reads: CASSYSTGGYEQYV. The CDR3 nucleotides are TGTGCCAGCAGTTACTCGACAGGGGGCTACGAGCAGTACGTC. The gene calls are TRBV6-2 or TRBV6-3 and TRBJ2-7; 9 nucleotides agree with TRBD1. Germline V gene data show CDR1 as MNHEY and CDR2 as SVGEGT. CDR3 length: 14 amino acids. The junction had 0 bases not matched to a gene; V was cut back by 0 bases and J by 3 bases.